This is a list of T cell receptor beta chains from one sample in a study of blood T cells in healthy people across ages. TCRdb analysed the 5' RACE reads with MiXCR anew, one entry per CDR3 protein. The sample holds about 840,000 distinct CDR3 sequences; 29% are singletons and the top ten take about 9.4%. The sample was also linked to a second study, of T cells of mothers and their children.

Sequencing used blood. The receptors stem from a woman between 35 and 50 years old in good health. Both conserved end residues are part of each CDR3. D genes are given only for firm matches. The size of a clone is reported for some rows only, either as once, few or many, or as a class for expanded clones.

>TRBV21-1|13|TRBJ2-1|NA|NA
TGTGCCAGCAGCAAAGCCTACCTCTCGGGGCAGTTCTTC
CASSKAYLSGQFF
>TRBV20-1|15|TRBJ2-6|many|NA
TGCAGTGCCAGATTATTAGGCTCTGGGGCCAACGTCCTGACTTTC
CSARLLGSGANVLTF
>TRBV2|14|TRBJ1-2|many|TRBD1
TGTGCCAGCAGTACCGGGACAGTAAACTATGGCTACACCTTC
CASSTGTVNYGYTF
>TRBV10-3|13|TRBJ2-1|NA|TRBD2
TGTGCCATCGGCGGGACTAGCAACCATGAGCAGTTCTTC
CAIGGTSNHEQFF
>TRBV28|16|TRBJ2-7|few|TRBD1
TGTGCCAGCAGTTTAGCCGGACAGGGCCTCGACTACGGGCAGTACTTC
CASSLAGQGLDYGQYF
>TRBV2|14|TRBJ1-2|few|TRBD1
TGTGCCAGCAGTGAAAAAGACAGGGGCTATGGCTACACCTTC
CASSEKDRGYGYTF
>TRBV6-2/TRBV6-3|14|TRBJ2-5|few|NA
TGTGCCAGCAGATACTCAAGGCAGAAAGAGACCCAGTACTTC
CASRYSRQKETQYF
>TRBV20-1|14|TRBJ2-1|NA|NA
TGCAGTGCTAGATCGGGGGTTTTATACAATGAGCAGTTCTTC
CSARSGVLYNEQFF
>TRBV27|16|TRBJ2-3|many|TRBD1
TGTGCCAGCAGTCAACCGACAGGGCCTCAGGTGGATACGCAGTATTTT
CASSQPTGPQVDTQYF
>TRBV4-1|13|TRBJ1-2|many|NA
TGCGCCAGCAGCCACTCAGGGGATCCTGGCTACACCTTC
CASSHSGDPGYTF
>TRBV20-1|14|TRBJ2-7|NA|TRBD1
TGCAGTGCCACGACAGGGGGAAAACCCTACGAGCAGTACTTC
CSATTGGKPYEQYF
>TRBV28|13|TRBJ1-2|NA|NA
TGTGCCAGCAGGGATACAGGGAGGGATGGCTACACCTTC
CASRDTGRDGYTF
>TRBV7-9|12|TRBJ1-2|NA|TRBD1
TGTGCCAGCAGCCCGACAGGGCTCGGCTACACCTTC
CASSPTGLGYTF
>TRBV6-5|12|TRBJ1-6|NA|NA
TGTGCCAGCAGACTGACTAATTCACTCCTCCACTTT
CASRLTNSLLHF
>TRBV14|16|TRBJ1-2|few|TRBD1
TGTGCCAGCAGCCAAGTCAGGGGACAGGCTAACTATGGCTACACCTTC
CASSQVRGQANYGYTF
>TRBV4-1|17|TRBJ2-1|few|TRBD2
TGCGCCAGCAGCCCCCGAACCTTAGGGACTAGCGGGGGGGCCTCGTTCTTC
CASSPRTLGTSGGASFF
>TRBV7-9|13|TRBJ1-1|NA|TRBD1
TGTGCCAGCAGCCGGACAGGGGGCTCTGAAGCTTTCTTT
CASSRTGGSEAFF
>TRBV27|16|TRBJ1-5|few|TRBD1
TGTGCCAGCAGTTTCTCGACAGGGGTAAGCAATCAGCCCCAGCATTTT
CASSFSTGVSNQPQHF
>TRBV14|14|TRBJ2-7|many|TRBD1
TGTGCCAGCAGCCGGACAGGGCACTCCTACGAGCAGTACTTC
CASSRTGHSYEQYF